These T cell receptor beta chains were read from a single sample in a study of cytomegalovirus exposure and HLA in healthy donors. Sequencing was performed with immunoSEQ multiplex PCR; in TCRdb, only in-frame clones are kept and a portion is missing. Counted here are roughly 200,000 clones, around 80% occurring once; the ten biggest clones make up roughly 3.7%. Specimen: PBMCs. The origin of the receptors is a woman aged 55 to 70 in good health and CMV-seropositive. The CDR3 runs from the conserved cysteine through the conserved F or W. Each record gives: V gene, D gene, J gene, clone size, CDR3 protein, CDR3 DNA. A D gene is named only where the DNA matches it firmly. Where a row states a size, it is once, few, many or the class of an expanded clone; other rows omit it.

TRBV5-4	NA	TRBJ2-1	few	CASSQVGGTYNEQFF	TGTGCCAGCAGCCAGGTGGGGGGAACTTACAATGAGCAGTTCTTC
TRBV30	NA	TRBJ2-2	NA	CAKNLQGGSGELFF	TGTGCCAAGAACTTACAGGGAGGGTCCGGGGAGCTGTTTTTT
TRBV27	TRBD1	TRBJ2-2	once	CASSLLGTGGAGELFF	TGTGCCAGCAGTTTATTAGGGACAGGGGGGGCCGGGGAGCTGTTTTTT
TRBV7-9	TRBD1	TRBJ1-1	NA	CASSLPLGQGNTEAFF	TGTGCCAGCAGCTTACCCTTGGGACAGGGGAACACTGAAGCTTTCTTT
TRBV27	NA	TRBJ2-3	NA	CASSILTRTSTDTQYF	TGTGCCAGCAGTATACTGACTAGGACTAGCACAGATACGCAGTATTTT
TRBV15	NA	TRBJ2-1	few	CATSTTAGSLYNEQFF	TGTGCCACCAGCACCACTGCGGGATCACTCTACAATGAGCAGTTCTTC
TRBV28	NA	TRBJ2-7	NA	CASSPSTPEQYF	TGTGCCAGCAGTCCCTCGACACCCGAGCAGTACTTC
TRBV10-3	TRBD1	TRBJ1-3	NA	CAIRAGGTSGNTIYF	TGTGCCATCAGAGCAGGGGGTACGTCTGGAAACACCATATATTTT
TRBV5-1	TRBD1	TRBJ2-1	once	CASSLAGGQGINEQFF	TGCGCCAGCAGCTTGGCCGGGGGACAGGGTATCAATGAGCAGTTCTTC
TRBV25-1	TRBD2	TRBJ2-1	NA	CASSVSGGGPEQFF	TGTGCCAGCAGTGTTAGCGGGGGGGGTCCGGAGCAGTTCTTC
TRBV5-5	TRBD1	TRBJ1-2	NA	CASSSTGANYGYTF	TGTGCCAGCAGCAGCACAGGGGCTAACTATGGCTACACCTTC
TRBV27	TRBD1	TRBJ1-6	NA	CASSPRQGRSYNSPLHF	TGTGCCAGCAGTCCTCGACAGGGACGTTCCTATAATTCACCCCTCCACTTT
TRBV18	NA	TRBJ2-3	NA	CASSPQQGLTDTQYF	TGTGCCAGCTCACCACAGCAGGGGCTTACAGATACGCAGTATTTT